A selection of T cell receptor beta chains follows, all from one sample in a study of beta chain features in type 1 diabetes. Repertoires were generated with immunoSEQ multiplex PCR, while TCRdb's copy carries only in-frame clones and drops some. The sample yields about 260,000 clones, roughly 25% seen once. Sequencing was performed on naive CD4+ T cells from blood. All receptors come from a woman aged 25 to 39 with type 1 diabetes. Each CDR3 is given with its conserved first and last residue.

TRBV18 CASSPPGQGGYTF
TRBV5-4 CASSANQGSRELFF
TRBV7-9 CASQGDPNTEAFF
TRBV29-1 CSVERDTDTQYF
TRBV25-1 CASSEWSSGAYNEQFF
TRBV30 CAWSSTGWGEQYF
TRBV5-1 CASGQRESGLNTDTQYF
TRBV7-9 CASSLNSGRRTGANVLTF
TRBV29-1 CSVEQGALNTEAFF
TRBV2 CASSQDRGNEAFF
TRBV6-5 CASRVSGISYEQYF
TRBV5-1 CASSAGTMPYEQYF
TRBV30 CAYQTGGSYGYTF
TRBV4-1 CASSQGSPGVAALNIQYF
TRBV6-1 CATIPGHTPDQPQHF
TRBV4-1 CASSQTTGDYGYTF
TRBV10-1 CASSESRGLAANEQFF
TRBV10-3 CAIRSSGSNYNEQFF
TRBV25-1 CASSEPQGGDNEQFF
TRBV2 CASSYLAGGVNEQFF
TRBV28 CASSLEGTYTQYF
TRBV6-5 CASRQGQVVAQPQHF
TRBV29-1 CSVPSHMNTEAFF
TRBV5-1 CASSVGGALINNEQFF
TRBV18 CASSPILQGTEAFF
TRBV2 CASSEARRGNEQFF
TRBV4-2 CASSQDRRGREETQYF
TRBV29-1 CSYSQGLINQPQHF
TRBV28 CASSLYSTGYEQYF
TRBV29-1 CSVTQSTGELFF
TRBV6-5 CASTPQGHYGYTF
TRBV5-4 CASSLEGGGDTQYF
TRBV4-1 CASSQQGVYNIQYF
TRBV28 CASSLDRHGYTF
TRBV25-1 CASSGASGNEQFF
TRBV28 CASQGTPTYNEQFF
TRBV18 CASSPPGENTEAFF
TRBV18 CASSPAGQTYEQYF
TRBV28 CASFGGSYEQYF
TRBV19 CASTQDRATYGYTF
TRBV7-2 CASSPPRSGRGEQYF
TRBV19 CASRTGNEQFF
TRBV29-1 CSVQGGFTDTQYF
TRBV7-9 CASSLDPGWDEAFF
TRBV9 CASSVAGFGTGELFF
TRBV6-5 CASSYTVNTEAFF
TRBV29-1 CSVDGLAGGEDTQYF
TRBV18 CASSPNAGSNEQFF
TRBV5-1 CASSPGDSGNTIYF
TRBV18 CASSTTEGYEQYF
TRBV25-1 CASSGHGREKLFF
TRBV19 CASSIGGRGNTQYF
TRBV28 CASTTAAGFPDTQYF
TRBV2 CASSESVQSYGYTF
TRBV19 CASRRSSGTSYEQYF
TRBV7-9 CASSRADGNTEAFF
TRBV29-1 CSAVTNYEQYF
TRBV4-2 CASSQEGGLTNTGELFF
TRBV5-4 CASSSSTSTDTQYF